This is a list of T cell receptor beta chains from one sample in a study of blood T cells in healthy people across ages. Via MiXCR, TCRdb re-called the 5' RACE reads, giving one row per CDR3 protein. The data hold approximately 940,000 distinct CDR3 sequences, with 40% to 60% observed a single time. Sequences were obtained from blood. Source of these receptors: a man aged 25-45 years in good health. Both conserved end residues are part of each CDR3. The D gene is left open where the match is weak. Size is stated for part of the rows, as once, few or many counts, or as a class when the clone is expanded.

CASSLEHSRYYEQYF,TGTGCCAGCAGCTTAGAGCACAGTAGATACTACGAGCAGTACTTC,NA,TRBJ2-7,NA,TRBV7-8
CAISESSGGDEKLFF,TGTGCCATCAGTGAGTCCTCAGGGGGCGACGAAAAACTGTTTTTT,few,TRBJ1-4,TRBD1,TRBV10-3
CSATPSGGGYQPQHF,TGCAGTGCTACCCCGAGTGGGGGAGGATATCAGCCCCAGCATTTT,NA,TRBJ1-5,NA,TRBV20-1
CSARDLRDFHTDTQYF,TGCAGTGCTAGAGATCTCAGGGACTTTCACACAGATACGCAGTATTTT,many,TRBJ2-3,NA,TRBV20-1
CASSRTDNQPQHF,TGTGCCAGCTCCCGCACTGACAATCAGCCCCAGCATTTT,NA,TRBJ1-5,NA,TRBV25-1
CSAQRQDRAKNIQYF,TGCAGTGCTCAGAGACAGGACAGGGCCAAAAACATTCAGTACTTC,NA,TRBJ2-4,TRBD1,TRBV20-1
CASSMTLSYNEQFF,TGTGCCAGCAGTATGACTTTGTCCTACAATGAGCAGTTCTTC,once,TRBJ2-1,NA,TRBV7-9
CASSYGGETEAFF,TGTGCCAGCAGTTACGGGGGGGAGACTGAAGCTTTCTTT,few,TRBJ1-1,NA,TRBV28
CASSRTTGSYGYTF,TGTGCCAGCAGCCGGACGACCGGGTCTTATGGCTACACCTTC,NA,TRBJ1-2,NA,TRBV14
CASSFSIGAGEETQYF,TGTGCCAGCAGCTTTTCCATCGGGGCGGGGGAAGAGACCCAGTACTTC,few,TRBJ2-5,TRBD2,TRBV7-2
CASSPPEEGEQYF,TGTGCCAGCAGTCCCCCCGAGGAGGGCGAGCAGTACTTC,NA,TRBJ2-7,NA,TRBV28
CASSPRDVAYEQYF,TGTGCCAGCAGCCCTAGGGACGTAGCCTACGAGCAGTACTTC,NA,TRBJ2-7,NA,TRBV7-6
CASSPEGRLNTEAFF,TGTGCCAGCAGTCCCGAGGGGCGGCTGAACACTGAAGCTTTCTTT,many,TRBJ1-1,NA,TRBV6-6
CASSLASGADNEKLFF,TGTGCCAGCAGCTTAGCGTCCGGGGCTGATAATGAAAAACTGTTTTTT,few,TRBJ1-4,NA,TRBV7-8
CASRVDSAGELFF,TGTGCCAGCAGAGTGGACAGTGCCGGGGAGCTGTTTTTT,NA,TRBJ2-2,NA,TRBV2
CASSHKTKGGTNRPQHF,TGTGCCAGCAGCCACAAAACTAAAGGGGGGACAAATCGGCCCCAGCATTTT,NA,TRBJ1-5,NA,TRBV7-2
CASSLVAGFGSNEQFF,TGTGCCAGCAGCTTAGTAGCTGGCTTTGGGAGCAATGAGCAGTTCTTC,NA,TRBJ2-1,NA,TRBV11-3
CSVEGAYEQYF,TGCAGCGTTGAAGGGGCCTACGAGCAGTACTTC,NA,TRBJ2-7,NA,TRBV29-1
CASSTNGNGYTF,TGCGCCAGCAGTACGAATGGGAATGGCTACACCTTC,few,TRBJ1-2,NA,TRBV5-1
CASSYGTKTGYTF,TGTGCCAGCAGTTACGGGACAAAAACGGGCTACACCTTC,few,TRBJ1-2,NA,TRBV6-5
CASSQESGPYEQYF,TGTGCCAGCAGCCAAGAATCTGGCCCCTACGAGCAGTACTTC,few,TRBJ2-7,NA,TRBV3-1
CASSPQGSHEQYF,TGTGCCAGCAGCCCGCAGGGGTCCCACGAGCAGTACTTC,NA,TRBJ2-7,NA,TRBV13
CSARDPITGPPKDTQYF,TGCAGTGCTAGAGATCCAATCACGGGGCCTCCAAAGGATACGCAGTATTTT,NA,TRBJ2-3,NA,TRBV20-1
CSAPQAGRGYEQYF,TGCAGTGCTCCCCAAGCGGGGAGGGGCTACGAGCAGTACTTC,few,TRBJ2-7,TRBD2,TRBV20-1
CASSVGQGVFSYNEQFF,TGTGCCAGCAGCGTGGGACAGGGTGTTTTCTCCTACAATGAGCAGTTCTTC,NA,TRBJ2-1,TRBD1,TRBV9
CASSPGRRNTGELFF,TGTGCCAGCAGCCCGGGACGTCGGAACACCGGGGAGCTGTTTTTT,NA,TRBJ2-2,NA,TRBV12-3/TRBV12-4
CASSFRQGVNNEQFF,TGTGCCAGCAGTTTCCGCCAGGGGGTTAACAATGAGCAGTTCTTC,NA,TRBJ2-1,TRBD1,TRBV12-3/TRBV12-4
CASSSTDRSEQYF,TGTGCCAGCTCGTCAACCGATCGGAGCGAGCAGTACTTC,NA,TRBJ2-7,NA,TRBV18
CASSVVGSDNEQFF,TGTGCCAGCAGCGTAGTTGGCTCCGACAATGAGCAGTTCTTC,few,TRBJ2-1,NA,TRBV7-2
CASSVGGSPYEQYF,TGTGCCAGCAGCGTAGGGGGCTCCCCCTACGAGCAGTACTTC,NA,TRBJ2-7,NA,TRBV9
CASSQESGAGGSRELFF,TGCGCCAGCAGCCAAGAATCCGGAGCGGGGGGCAGCCGGGAGCTGTTTTTT,NA,TRBJ2-2,TRBD2,TRBV4-3
CASSSDRQGTQYF,TGTGCTAGCAGCTCGGACCGGCAGGGGACCCAGTACTTC,NA,TRBJ2-5,NA,TRBV7-7
CASSAHFGGLEYGYTF,TGTGCCAGCAGCGCTCACTTCGGGGGGCTTGAATATGGCTACACCTTC,NA,TRBJ1-2,NA,TRBV21-1
CASSPLRDRSTDTQYF,TGTGCCAGCAGCCCCCTCCGGGACAGGAGCACAGATACGCAGTATTTT,few,TRBJ2-3,TRBD1,TRBV4-2
CASSTRQGTNTIYF,TGTGCCAGCAGTACCCGACAGGGTACAAACACCATATATTTT,few,TRBJ1-3,TRBD1,TRBV12-3/TRBV12-4
CAISGLAGTYEQYF,TGTGCCATCAGTGGCTTAGCGGGTACTTACGAGCAGTACTTC,NA,TRBJ2-7,TRBD2,TRBV10-3
CSATRTGGASYNSPLHF,TGCAGTGCTACGAGGACAGGGGGCGCTTCCTATAATTCACCCCTCCACTTT,NA,TRBJ1-6,TRBD1,TRBV20-1
CASSPPGLAQYNEQFF,TGTGCCAGCTCTCCCCCGGGACTAGCGCAATACAATGAGCAGTTCTTC,NA,TRBJ2-1,TRBD2,TRBV18
CASSQDRGFYQPQHF,TGTGCCAGCAGCCAAGACAGGGGGTTCTATCAGCCCCAGCATTTT,NA,TRBJ1-5,TRBD1,TRBV28
CAISVPVGMSNEQFF,TGTGCCATCAGTGTCCCAGTGGGGATGAGCAATGAGCAGTTCTTC,NA,TRBJ2-1,NA,TRBV10-3
CANSIARGGDTEAFF,TGTGCCAACAGTATTGCCAGGGGGGGGGACACTGAAGCTTTCTTT,NA,TRBJ1-1,TRBD1,TRBV27
CASSEGAGRREKLFF,TGTGCCAGCAGTGAAGGGGCAGGGCGACGGGAAAAACTGTTTTTT,NA,TRBJ1-4,NA,TRBV27
CASSQQGGNEKLFF,TGTGCCAGCAGCCAACAGGGGGGGAATGAAAAACTGTTTTTT,NA,TRBJ1-4,TRBD1,TRBV7-2
CASSLDGFSSYNEQFF,TGTGCCAGCAGCTTAGATGGGTTTAGCTCCTACAATGAGCAGTTCTTC,many,TRBJ2-1,NA,TRBV7-2
CASRQGQDTQYF,TGTGCCAGCAGACAGGGGCAAGATACGCAGTATTTT,NA,TRBJ2-3,TRBD1,TRBV11-2
CATSRDVWGAQNTEAFF,TGTGCCACCAGCAGAGATGTTTGGGGAGCCCAGAACACTGAAGCTTTCTTT,NA,TRBJ1-1,NA,TRBV15
CASSGVGQGGTEAFF,TGTGCCAGCAGTGGAGTGGGGCAGGGGGGCACTGAAGCTTTCTTT,NA,TRBJ1-1,TRBD1,TRBV7-9
CASSFAGEETQYF,TGCGCCAGCAGCTTCGCGGGGGAAGAGACCCAGTACTTC,many,TRBJ2-5,TRBD2,TRBV7-2
CALTASTGELFF,TGTGCCCTCACCGCGAGCACCGGGGAGCTGTTTTTT,NA,TRBJ2-2,NA,TRBV7-8
CASSSGPSTRGYTF,TGTGCCAGCAGCTCCGGACCTAGTACGCGAGGCTACACCTTC,few,TRBJ1-2,NA,TRBV28
CASSPVSSGDDNEQFF,TGTGCCAGCAGCCCGGTGTCTAGCGGGGATGACAATGAGCAGTTCTTC,NA,TRBJ2-1,TRBD2,TRBV4-2
CASSRLQGIETQYF,TGCGCCAGCAGCCGCTTGCAGGGGATCGAGACCCAGTACTTC,NA,TRBJ2-5,NA,TRBV4-1
CASGEYPNYGYTF,TGTGCCAGCGGGGAGTATCCAAACTATGGCTACACCTTC,NA,TRBJ1-2,NA,TRBV7-2
CASSLGLPLHF,TGTGCCAGCAGTTTGGGGCTACCCCTCCACTTT,NA,TRBJ1-6,NA,TRBV28
CASSPTSSGVSYEQYF,TGCGCCAGCAGCCCTACGAGTAGCGGAGTGTCCTACGAGCAGTACTTC,NA,TRBJ2-7,NA,TRBV4-1
CASSYSDYYGYTF,TGTGCCAGCAGTTACTCTGACTACTATGGCTACACCTTC,few,TRBJ1-2,NA,TRBV6-2/TRBV6-3
CASSLTRMNTEAFF,TGTGCCAGCAGCTTGACCAGAATGAACACTGAAGCTTTCTTT,NA,TRBJ1-1,NA,TRBV5-6
CASSLERGGRGDTQYF,TGTGCCAGCAGCCTTGAACGGGGGGGCCGGGGAGATACGCAGTATTTT,NA,TRBJ2-3,TRBD2,TRBV4-2